This TCR beta chain was identified during a study of T cells in localized non-small cell lung cancer. Repertoires were generated with immunoSEQ multiplex PCR, while TCRdb's copy carries only in-frame clones and drops some. The sample carries more than 20,000 clones, over 75% recorded once. This clone appeared once. The CDR3 totals 14 residues. V was trimmed by 5 bases and J by 5 bases, leaving 15 bases between them. Germline CDR1 and CDR2: SGHVS and FQNEAQ. The chain is built from TRBV7-8 and TRBJ2-5; D unclear. The sample here was peripheral blood, taken before any cancer treatment. The sequence was obtained from a male donor at least 60 years old with stage I squamous cell lung carcinoma. CDR3 DNA sequence: TGTGCCAGCAGCGGACGGTTGGGGTTGGAGACCCAGTACTTC. The encoded protein is CASSGRLGLETQYF.